The 19 T cell receptor beta chains listed next were all sequenced from one sample in a study of cytomegalovirus exposure and HLA in healthy donors. The primer mix had 60 Vbeta and 13 Jbeta primers. Libraries were prepared by immunoSEQ multiplex PCR; TCRdb keeps only in-frame clonotypes and omits some of them. The table includes roughly 250,000 clones, approximately 70% detected once. Source material: PBMCs. The receptors here all came from a female donor in good health and CMV-seronegative.

This rearrangement joins TRBV28 to TRBJ1-1; no definite D call. V was clipped by 5 bases and J by 5 bases, with 18 bases between them. The CDR3 is made up of 15 amino acids. Looked up from germline, CDR1 is MDHEN and CDR2 is SYDVKM. In DNA form, the CDR3 reads TGTGCCAGCAGTAGCCCCCAGGCTACAAGGACTGAAGCTTTCTTT. Translation gives CASSSPQATRTEAFF.

This clone was observed once. V and J are TRBV27 and TRBJ2-1; 14 positions match TRBD2. The CDR3 is made up of 20 amino acids. Germline V CDR1 and CDR2: MNHEY, SMNVEV (reference sequence). Unmatched junction bases numbered 17, after V lost 0 bases and J lost 10 bases. The CDR3 DNA sequence: TGTGCCAGCAGTTTATCGACAGGGGGAAGACTAGCGGGAGGGTCCGGAGAGCAGTTCTTC. Translation gives CASSLSTGGRLAGGSGEQFF.

In its sample, this clone was seen a few times. V gene TRBV6-5 combines with J gene TRBJ1-2; D may be TRBD1 (6 bases). Germline V gene sequence: CDR1 MNHEY, CDR2 SVGAGI. Trimming removed 0 bases at V and 5 bases at J, with 16 bases between. This CDR3 spans 16 amino acids. CDR3 coding DNA: TGTGCCAGCAGTTACTCGGCCCCAGGGGACAATTATGGCTACACCTTC. It is translated as CASSYSAPGDNYGYTF.

This chain uses TRBV28 with TRBJ2-5; D might be TRBD2 (8 bases). The DNA matches TRBJ2-7 better at its end, which makes the J call doubtful. The CDR3 extends over 17 amino acids. The V gene's germline CDR1 is MDHEN and CDR2 SYDVKM. CDR3 sequence (DNA): TGTGCCAGCAGTAGGGTACCGGGAGGGGGCAACTCCTACGAGCAGTACTTC. Its translation: CASSRVPGGGNSYEQYF.

The chain has TRBV5-1 and TRBJ1-1; 7 bases agree with TRBD1. Germline CDR1 SGHRS, CDR2 YFSETQ. J gave up 7 bases and V 0 bases, and 6 bases lay outside the gene matches. The CDR3 spans 14 residues. CDR3: CASSLGAGGGEAFF. CDR3 nucleotides: TGCGCCAGCAGCTTGGGGGCAGGGGGAGGTGAAGCTTTCTTT.

This chain uses TRBV7-9 with TRBJ2-2; a possible D gene is TRBD2 (6 bases). Trimming removed 5 bases from V and 0 bases from J, with 13 bases in between. From germline, CDR1 is SEHNR and CDR2 FQNEAQ (reference sequence). The CDR3 runs to 16 residues. The CDR3 protein is CASSPNPGANTGELFF. The CDR3 DNA is TGTGCCAGCAGCCCCAACCCGGGGGCGAACACCGGGGAGCTGTTTTTT.

J is TRBJ1-1 and V is TRBV11-3; no firm D call. V shed 2 bases and J shed 7 bases, with 14 bases lying between them. The germline CDR1 and CDR2 sequences are SGHNT and YENEEA. There are 14 residues in the CDR3. CDR3 nucleotides: TGTGCCAGCAGCTTACGTGGGGAGGCAGGTGAAGCTTTCTTT. As protein: CASSLRGEAGEAFF. The complete variable domain, with remaining parts taken from reference TRBV11-3 and TRBJ1-1, reads EAGVVQSPRYKIIEKKQPVAFWCNPISGHNTLYWYLQNLGQGPELLIRYENEEAVDDSQLPKDRFSAERLKGVDSTLKIQPAELGDSAVYLCASSLRGEAGEAFFGQGTRLTVV.

This clone occurred a few times. The chain uses TRBV28 and TRBJ1-1; D is possibly TRBD1 (5 bases). V was shortened by 5 bases and J by 1 base, with 14 bases between the two germline ends. The length of the CDR3 is 15 residues. The V gene's germline CDR1 is MDHEN and CDR2 SYDVKM. The CDR3 is CASSPSARENTEAFF. In DNA form, the CDR3 reads TGTGCCAGCAGTCCCTCAGCCAGGGAGAACACTGAAGCTTTCTTT.

The rearrangement joins TRBV29-1 to TRBJ2-3; 7 nucleotides match TRBD1. The CDR3 has 14 amino acids. Germline CDR1 reads SQVTM; CDR2 reads ANQGSEA. Trimming removed 3 bases from V and 5 bases from J; junction bases left unmatched: 8. In DNA form, the CDR3 reads TGCAGCGTTGACTCAGGGGGAGTGGGAGATACGCAGTATTTT. This encodes CSVDSGGVGDTQYF.

The genes are TRBV10-1 and TRBJ2-7; D not certain. The V end was cut by 8 bases, the J end by 3 bases, with 11 bases between. The CDR3 extends over 12 amino acids. Germline loops: CDR1 WNHNN, CDR2 SYGVQD (reference sequence). The CDR3 loop reads CASPLGLYEQYF. The CDR3 coding sequence is TGCGCCAGCCCGCTAGGTCTCTACGAGCAGTACTTC.

This clone was observed a handful of times. The gene calls are TRBV28 and TRBJ1-5; 10 bases are a match to TRBD1. The ends lost 4 bases at V and 2 bases at J; junction bases unmatched: 17. The CDR3 covers 20 residues. Germline-derived CDR1 and CDR2 are MDHEN and SYDVKM. CDR3 sequence reads: CASSSRVGDRGDFGNQPQHF. CDR3 sequence (DNA): TGTGCCAGCAGTTCGCGGGTGGGGGACAGGGGAGACTTCGGCAATCAGCCCCAGCATTTT.

This chain links TRBV28 with TRBJ2-2; 8 nucleotides align to TRBD2. V trimming: 5 bases; J trimming: 0 bases; junction bases outside the gene matches: 20. The germline gives CDR1 MDHEN, CDR2 SYDVKM. The CDR3 covers 21 residues. The CDR3, as DNA: TGTGCCAGCAGTCAGTTCGGACAGCGGGAGAGAAAGGGTCCGAACACCGGGGAGCTGTTTTTT. Translated, it gives CASSQFGQRERKGPNTGELFF.

The chain joins TRBV25-1 to TRBJ2-5; 7 bases are shared with TRBD1. J was trimmed by 1 base and V by 8 bases; bases with no gene match: 4. Germline-derived CDR1 and CDR2 are MGHDK and SYGVNS. CDR3 length equals 13 residues. CDR3 residues: CASSGQAQETQYF. In nucleotides, the CDR3 is TGTGCCAGCTCCGGACAGGCCCAAGAGACCCAGTACTTC. The full variable domain, rest sourced from reference TRBV25-1 and TRBJ2-5, is EADIYQTPRYLVIGTGKKITLECSQTMGHDKMYWYQQDPGMELHLIHYSYGVNSTEKGDLSSESTVSRIRTEHFPLTLESARPSHTSQYLCASSGQAQETQYFGPGTRLLVL.

The J gene is TRBJ2-7, the V gene TRBV28; 10 nucleotides agree with TRBD2. The CDR3 runs 13 residues. The ends lost 6 bases at V and 7 bases at J; junction bases unmatched: 6. Germline V CDR1 and CDR2: MDHEN, SYDVKM. The CDR3 spells CASRASGRGEQYF. CDR3 DNA: TGTGCCAGCAGGGCTAGCGGGAGAGGGGAGCAGTACTTC.

The J gene is TRBJ1-2, the V gene TRBV28; a weak D match, TRBD1 (6 bases). V lost 2 bases to trimming and J lost 3 bases, with 10 bases between them. CDR3 length: 14 residues. Per the germline V gene, CDR1 is MDHEN and CDR2 is SYDVKM. The CDR3 sequence is CASSLTGTYYGYTF. Written as DNA, the CDR3 is TGTGCCAGCAGTTTAACAGGGACCTACTATGGCTACACCTTC.

V and J are TRBV5-1 and TRBJ2-4, with 10 positions matching TRBD2. The CDR3 has 14 residues. In germline, CDR1 is SGHRS, CDR2 YFSETQ. J lost 9 bases, V lost 4 bases, and 7 bases had no gene match. The CDR3 DNA reads TGCGCCAGCAGCACCCTAGCGGGAGAGGTCATTCAGTACTTC. It translates to CASSTLAGEVIQYF.

The V call is TRBV7-9, the J call TRBJ1-1, with 8 bases that match TRBD1. With V trimmed by 2 bases and J by 0 bases, 2 bases remained unmatched. CDR1 and CDR2 from the germline V gene are SEHNR and FQNEAQ (reference sequence). The CDR3 has 15 amino acids. The CDR3 coding sequence is TGTGCCAGCAGCTTACACAGGGGGATGAACACTGAAGCTTTCTTT. Amino acid sequence: CASSLHRGMNTEAFF.

The gene calls are TRBV6-1 and TRBJ1-5; D is unresolved. The germline V gene has CDR1 MNHNS and CDR2 SASEGT. V shed 2 bases and J shed 6 bases, with 11 bases lying between them. The CDR3 spans 14 residues. The CDR3 DNA reads TGTGCCAGCAGTGAAAGTGTCAGGTTTCAGCCCCAGCATTTT. It codes for CASSESVRFQPQHF.

This clone was counted between two and nine times. Different DNA sequences within this sample yield the same CDR3. This chain joins TRBV28 and TRBJ2-2, with TRBD2 identical over 7 bases. Germline V lookup: CDR1 MDHEN, CDR2 SYDVKM. The V and J ends lost 5 bases and 4 bases, in that order; junction bases with no gene match: 4. The CDR3 sequence is 14 residues long. For the CDR3, the DNA is TGTGCCAGCAGTCCGGGACTATCCACCGGGGAGCTGTTTTTT. Protein product: CASSPGLSTGELFF.